This TCR beta chain was recovered during a study of T cells in Graves' hyperthyroidism and ophthalmopathy. Study-level findings and limits: Patients with ophthalmopathy were separated from those with stable hyperthyroidism by a 13 V-J model.

As concerns this clonotype: What it binds is unknown.

TCR beta CDR3 sequences were amplified from RNA transcripts. First-round RT-PCR with HTBI primers amplified the TCR CDR3 region. TCRdb processed the multiplex PCR reads anew with MiXCR; each CDR3 protein has one entry. Of hundreds of thousands of distinct CDR3 sequences listed, under 25% are singletons. CDR1 and CDR2 from the germline V gene are DFQATT and SNEGSKA (reference sequence). V lost 5 bases and J lost 8, with 15 bases in between. The CDR3 length is 13 residues. The source of this sequence is a woman in her 70s with Graves' ophthalmopathy. The source material was blood. The chain has TRBV20-1 and TRBJ1-4, with D possibly TRBD1 on 5 matching bases. The CDR3 DNA sequence: TGCAGTGCTTGGGGGAGGCTACTAGAAAAACTGTTTTTT. Translating gives CSAWGRLLEKLFF.